These T cell receptor beta chains were read from a single sample in a study of blood T cell repertoires in COVID-19. Sequencing was performed with immunoSEQ multiplex PCR; in TCRdb, only in-frame clones are kept and a portion is missing. The data hold about 120,000 clones, with 80% to 90% observed a single time. The sample taken for sequencing was peripheral blood. The receptors derive from a man aged 35-49 years with acute or convalescent COVID-19. The CDR3 runs from the conserved cysteine through the conserved F or W. A D gene is named only where the DNA matches it firmly. Rows may omit the clone size; those that give it use once, few, many or a size class.

V	size	J	D	DNA	CDR3
TRBV7-8	few	TRBJ2-1	-	TGTGCCAGCAGCTCCGGGACTTCGTACAATGAGCAGTTCTTC	CASSSGTSYNEQFF
TRBV3-1/TRBV3-2	-	TRBJ2-3	TRBD2	TGTGCCAGCAGCCAAGATCTAGGCGGGGGACGAGATACGCAGTATTTT	CASSQDLGGGRDTQYF
TRBV9	-	TRBJ2-7	-	TGTGCCAGCAGCGTAGCGGGAGAGTCCTACGAGCAGTACTTC	CASSVAGESYEQYF
TRBV6-5	-	TRBJ1-6	TRBD1	TGTGCCAGCAGTACGAACAGGGGGCAGTCCGTACCCCTCCACTTT	CASSTNRGQSVPLHF
TRBV19	once	TRBJ1-5	TRBD1	TGTGCCAGTAGAACAGGGGCATATAGCAATCAGCCCCAGCATTTT	CASRTGAYSNQPQHF
TRBV6-2/TRBV6-3	-	TRBJ1-2	-	TGTGCCAGCAGTCTCCCTGGGGCAGTGGGTGGCTACACCTTC	CASSLPGAVGGYTF
TRBV21-1	-	TRBJ2-1	-	TGTGCCAGCAGCAAAAGATTAGAGACTAGCCATGAGCAGTTCTTC	CASSKRLETSHEQFF
TRBV20-1	-	TRBJ2-3	TRBD2	TGCAGTGCTAGTAGTTTGGCGGGGGTCCGGGATACGCAGTATTTT	CSASSLAGVRDTQYF
TRBV9	-	TRBJ2-2	TRBD2	TGTGCCAGCAGCCCTCTAGCGGGAACCAACACCGGGGAGCTGTTTTTT	CASSPLAGTNTGELFF
TRBV5-1	-	TRBJ1-2	-	TGCGCCAGCAGCTTGGACAGGCCAAACTATGGCTACACCTTC	CASSLDRPNYGYTF
TRBV4-3	-	TRBJ2-7	TRBD2	TGCGCCAGCAGCCAAGCGTTGGGCGGGGGGCGCGAGCAGTACTTC	CASSQALGGGREQYF
TRBV4-2	-	TRBJ1-4	-	TGTGCCAGCAGCCCACAAACAGTACTGGATGAAAAACTGTTTTTT	CASSPQTVLDEKLFF
TRBV27	-	TRBJ1-2	TRBD1	TGTGCCAGCAGTTTTTCCCGGGACAGGGGAGCGGGCTACACCTTC	CASSFSRDRGAGYTF